This TCR beta chain was sequenced for a study of shared clonotypes between healthy human individuals. For this clone: Antigen specificity is unknown.

Study-wide results and caveats: Though the depth was large, rarefaction showed that sorted-subset sequencing was incomplete. The authors sampled blood alone, and tissue repertoires likely differ. The study found lower generation probabilities in non-shared clonotypes than in those shared by all four donors.

TCRdb's copy holds only in-frame clones and misses some; the assay was immunoSEQ multiplex PCR. The sample has approximately 810,000 clones, more than 85% seen once; the top ten hold around 24%. Naivety among CD8 cells was defined by CD45RO negativity and positive CCR7 selection, thereby excluding terminally differentiated effector memory CD45RA+ cells. Donors were Caucasian adults residing in Nashville, Tennessee, USA. The CDR3 runs 16 residues. Trimming removed 3 bases at V and 0 bases at J, with 12 bases between. Per germline, CDR1 SEHNR and CDR2 FQNEAQ (reference sequence). The chain carries TRBV7-9 and TRBJ2-1; D not certain. Material for sequencing was naive CD8+ T cells sorted from blood. This receptor was identified in a man aged 25-45 years in good health. The CDR3 nucleotides read TGTGCCAGCAGCTTGCCGGCCTGGAGCTCCTACAATGAGCAGTTCTTC. Residues: CASSLPAWSSYNEQFF.